These 21 T cell receptor beta chains were sequenced from one sample in a study of beta chain features in type 1 diabetes listed by TCRdb under 2018. General conclusions and limits of the study: Type 1 diabetes patients showed a moderate but significant shortening of TCRB CDR3 length in all four CD4+ subsets.

The library was made by the immunoSEQ multiplex PCR assay. The entire amount of isolated RNA was reverse transcribed using the High Capacity cDNA Reverse Transcription Kit, so the sequenced TCRB transcripts were expressed ones. TCRdb took over this immuneACCESS table, retaining in-frame rearrangements with V and J assigned. Such tables are incomplete; in checked studies, under half of the missing clones stem from an unresolved V gene, and the remainder is unexplained. The sample contains under 300,000 clones, roughly 16% of them found a single time. The ten biggest clones cover about 0.092% of the sample. No antigen is known for these receptors. Sequencing used naive CD4+ T cells from blood. The cell subset or site label here, explained by the study, means: true naive CD4+ T cells. The source of these receptors is a man between 25 and 39 years old with type 1 diabetes.

The chain is built from TRBV4-1 and TRBJ1-2; D gene unclear. This CDR3 spans 13 amino acids. Germline V CDR1 and CDR2: MGHRA, YSYEKL. V gave up 1 base and J gave up 0 bases, with 3 bases separating them. The DNA for the CDR3 is TGCGCCAGCAGCCAAGTAGCTAACTATGGCTACACCTTC. Protein sequence: CASSQVANYGYTF.

As regards this clone: Other DNA sequences in the sample encode the same CDR3. The gene calls are TRBV7-9 and TRBJ1-1; D is unresolved. This CDR3 contains 13 residues. Trimming pared 1 base from V and 1 base from J, leaving 4 bases between. Germline CDR1 and CDR2: SEHNR and FQNEAQ (reference sequence). CDR3 sequence (DNA): TGTGCCAGCAGCTTAGAAGGGAACACTGAAGCTTTCTTT. This encodes CASSLEGNTEAFF.

The chain employs TRBV30 and TRBJ1-2; D uncertain. CDR1 is GTSNPN and CDR2 is SVGIG in the germline V gene (reference sequence). This CDR3 is built from 14 residues. V lost 2 bases and J 7 bases, leaving 17 bases between the germline ends. CDR3 nucleotide sequence: TGTGCCTGGAGTCCCCCAGGCAAATTGGGTGGCTACACCTTC. Its translation: CAWSPPGKLGGYTF. The whole variable domain, remainder taken from reference TRBV30 and TRBJ1-2, is SQTIHQWPATLVQPVGSPLSLECTVEGTSNPNLYWYRQAAGRGLQLLFYSVGIGQISSEVPQNLSASRPQDRQFILSSKKLLLSDSGFYLCAWSPPGKLGGYTFGSGTRLTVV.

This clone was seen more than once but under ten times. This chain connects TRBV27 to TRBJ2-5, with TRBD1 identical over 7 bases. The CDR3 is made up of 14 amino acids. The V gene's germline CDR1 is MNHEY and CDR2 SMNVEV (reference sequence). The J segment lost 1 base and the V segment lost 3 bases, leaving 2 bases of the junction unmatched. The CDR3 spells CASSFRDSQETQYF. CDR3 sequence (DNA): TGTGCCAGCAGTTTCCGGGACAGCCAAGAGACCCAGTACTTC.

The chain uses TRBV4-3 and TRBJ1-1; D call uncertain. The V gene's germline CDR1 is LGHNA and CDR2 YSLEER. The CDR3 sequence is 14 residues long. Trimming took off 0 bases at V and 3 bases at J, with 8 bases between the two ends. CDR3 residues: CASSQEFGDTEAFF. The CDR3 DNA reads as TGCGCCAGCAGCCAAGAATTCGGGGACACTGAAGCTTTCTTT.

This clone was observed a few times. The CDR3 spells CASSPDRSYEQYF. The CDR3 DNA is TGTGCCAGCTCACCGGACAGGTCCTACGAGCAGTACTTC. V and J are TRBV18 and TRBJ2-7; 7 bases match TRBD1. The V gene end was trimmed by 3 bases and the J gene end by 1 base; junction bases not matched to a gene: 0. Germline V gives CDR1 KGHSH, CDR2 LQKENI. The CDR3 has 13 amino acids.

There are a few counts of this clone. The V call is TRBV10-3, the J call TRBJ1-4; D not certain. Trimming took off 8 bases at V and 6 bases at J, with 7 bases between the two ends. From germline, CDR1 is ENHRY and CDR2 SYGVKD. The CDR3 is made up of 11 amino acids. CDR3 amino acids: CAIGRDEKLFF. CDR3 nucleotide sequence: TGTGCCATCGGCAGAGATGAAAAACTGTTTTTT.

This clone was seen only a few times. V usage is TRBV7-9 and J usage is TRBJ2-7; the D gene is possibly TRBD1 (5 bases). Germline lookup yields CDR1 SEHNR and CDR2 FQNEAQ (reference sequence). The CDR3 has 13 residues. Trimming removed 5 bases from V and 2 bases from J, with 10 bases in between. The CDR3 sequence is CASSVQGTYEQYF. The CDR3 coding sequence is TGTGCCAGCAGCGTGCAGGGTACCTACGAGCAGTACTTC.

This clone was picked up a small number of times. The chain combines TRBV27 with TRBJ1-1; D is undetermined. Germline V gene lookup returns CDR1 MNHEY and CDR2 SMNVEV (reference sequence). This CDR3 contains 13 residues. The V end was cut by 3 bases, the J end by 7 bases, with 12 bases between. The CDR3 DNA sequence: TGTGCCAGCAGTTTCTCCCGGAGTGTTGAAGCTTTCTTT. Encoded protein: CASSFSRSVEAFF.

In this sample, this clone turned up a few times. This sequence joins TRBV29-1 and TRBJ2-3; TRBD1 agrees at 7 bases. Germline lookup yields CDR1 SQVTM and CDR2 ANQGSEA. Germline trimming cut 6 bases from V and 2 bases from J; bases unmatched to any gene: 11. The CDR3 loop spans 15 amino acids. CDR3 protein: CSVGYRGQYTDTQYF. CDR3 coding DNA: TGCAGCGTCGGCTACCGGGGACAGTACACAGATACGCAGTATTTT.

This clone was seen only a few times. The V call is TRBV7-9, the J call TRBJ2-3; TRBD2 agrees at 7 bases. Germline trimming cut 5 bases from V and 3 bases from J; bases unmatched to any gene: 8. Germline V gene data show CDR1 as SEHNR and CDR2 as FQNEAQ (reference sequence). CDR3 size: 15 residues. In nucleotides, the CDR3 is TGTGCCAGCAGCCCGGCTGTAGCGGGTACAGATACGCAGTATTTT. Translating it yields CASSPAVAGTDTQYF.

This clone was picked up a small number of times. The rearrangement links TRBV4-1 to TRBJ2-7; 8 nucleotides line up with TRBD1. With V trimmed by 2 bases and J by 1 base, 7 bases remained unmatched. The CDR3 covers 16 residues. Per germline, CDR1 MGHRA and CDR2 YSYEKL. CDR3 loop: CASSQPSGTGSYEQYF. CDR3 nucleotides: TGCGCCAGCAGCCAACCCTCTGGGACAGGTTCCTACGAGCAGTACTTC.

The chain combines TRBV29-1 with TRBJ2-5, with D perhaps matching TRBD1 (6 bases). V gave up 6 bases and J gave up 3 bases, with 14 bases separating them. Germline V gene data show CDR1 as SQVTM and CDR2 as ANQGSEA. There are 13 residues in the CDR3. The CDR3 DNA follows: TGCAGCGTCGCCCGACAGGCGAAAGAGACCCAGTACTTC. It translates to CSVARQAKETQYF.

The V and J genes are TRBV4-3 and TRBJ1-2; D not certain. The CDR3 consists of 15 residues. Between the trimmed V and J ends, which lost 1 base and 8 bases, there was a span of 17 bases. The germline gives CDR1 LGHNA, CDR2 YSLEER. CDR3 loop: CASSQVMVNSQGYTF. In nucleotides, the CDR3 is TGCGCCAGCAGCCAAGTAATGGTAAACAGCCAGGGCTACACCTTC.

This chain uses TRBV29-1 with TRBJ2-4; D is uncertain. The CDR3 length is 13 residues. From germline, CDR1 is SQVTM and CDR2 ANQGSEA. Deletions cut 7 bases from V and 6 bases from J, with 16 bases between. In DNA form, the CDR3 reads TGCAGCGCCAAAAAGGCCATTGGAAACATTCAGTACTTC. Amino acid sequence: CSAKKAIGNIQYF. The full variable domain, with the rest looked up from reference TRBV29-1 and TRBJ2-4, is SAVISQKPSRDICQRGTSLTIQCQVDSQVTMMFWYRQQPGQSLTLIATANQGSEATYESGFVIDKFPISRPNLTFSTLTVSNMSPEDSSIYLCSAKKAIGNIQYFGAGTRLSVL.

The chain recombines TRBV28 with TRBJ2-2, with D possibly being TRBD1 (6 bases). Germline V CDR1 and CDR2: MDHEN, SYDVKM. V was cut by 5 bases and J by 4 bases, with 8 bases left in between. This CDR3 region has 13 residues. The CDR3 region is CASSVRGTGELFF. CDR3 DNA: TGTGCCAGCAGTGTCAGGGGCACCGGGGAGCTGTTTTTT.

The sample holds a few counts of this clone. The chain couples TRBV30 to TRBJ1-2; no reliable D call. With 0 bases removed from V and 4 bases from J, the gap between germline ends came to 9 bases. The CDR3 is 13 amino acids. Germline V gene sequence: CDR1 GTSNPN, CDR2 SVGIG (reference sequence). The CDR3 DNA is TGTGCCTGGAGTGTACGTACAAGCTATGGCTACACCTTC. Its translation is CAWSVRTSYGYTF.

The rearrangement joins TRBV18 to TRBJ2-4; 11 bases agree with TRBD1. The CDR3 length is 17 residues. In germline, CDR1 is KGHSH, CDR2 LQKENI. V gave up 3 bases and J gave up 2 bases; unmatched junction bases: 6. The CDR3 protein is CASSPPWTGGTKNIQYF. The DNA of the CDR3 is TGTGCCAGCTCACCGCCTTGGACAGGGGGCACCAAAAACATTCAGTACTTC.

This clone was recorded a few times. The chain couples TRBV29-1 to TRBJ2-1; 7 nucleotides match TRBD2. Germline V gene lookup returns CDR1 SQVTM and CDR2 ANQGSEA. V lost 6 bases to trimming and J lost 8 bases; unmatched junction nucleotides: 1. The CDR3 contains 10 residues. CDR3 DNA sequence: TGCAGCGTCCGGGAGGATGAGCAGTTCTTC. Amino acid sequence: CSVREDEQFF.

This clone was observed a few times. The CDR3 reads CASSSWTSPAKNIQYF. CDR3 in DNA: TGTGCCAGCAGCTCCTGGACGAGCCCAGCCAAAAACATTCAGTACTTC. The chain is built from TRBV5-4 and TRBJ2-4; D remains ambiguous. Trimming shortened V by 3 bases and J by 0 bases, and 13 bases separated the two germline ends. This CDR3 is 16 amino acids long. From germline, CDR1 is SGHNT and CDR2 YYREEE (reference sequence). The full variable domain, its missing parts supplied by reference TRBV5-4 and TRBJ2-4, is ETGVTQSPTHLIKTRGQQVTLRCSSQSGHNTVSWYQQALGQGPQFIFQYYREEENGRGNFPPRFSGLQFPNYSSELNVNALELDDSALYLCASSSWTSPAKNIQYFGAGTRLSVL.

The V and J genes are TRBV14 and TRBJ2-5; TRBD1 is a possible D gene (7 bases). Germline loops: CDR1 SGHDN, CDR2 FVKESK. The CDR3 consists of 15 residues. V was trimmed by 6 bases and J by 5 bases, leaving 19 bases between them. Here the CDR3 DNA reads TGTGCCAGCAGTGTCGCGGGACAGATGTGGGAGACCCAGTACTTC. Protein: CASSVAGQMWETQYF.